The rows below give T cell receptor beta chains drawn from one sample of a study of blood T cell repertoires in COVID-19. The assay was immunoSEQ multiplex PCR, and TCRdb's table has in-frame clones only and misses some. The repertoire has under 250,000 clones, approximately 80% of them found once; the top ten carry approximately 1.3%. The sequenced sample was PBMCs or T cells enriched from blood (not recorded which). The receptors were gathered from a woman aged 40-49 years with acute COVID-19. The CDR3 runs from the conserved cysteine through the conserved F or W. The D gene is left open where the match is weak. A clone size is listed for some rows: how often the clone was seen (once, few, many), or a class if it is expanded.

v_gene: TRBV3-1/TRBV3-2
d_gene: TRBD2
j_gene: TRBJ2-7
len: 15
abundance: NA
CDR3nt: TGTGCCAGCAGCCAAGTAACTAGCGGGGATCGCGAGCAGTACTTC
CDR3aa: CASSQVTSGDREQYF

v_gene: TRBV4-1
d_gene: NA
j_gene: TRBJ1-1
len: 15
abundance: few
CDR3nt: TGCGCCAGCAGCCCAGCCCCTCCCGGGGGGACTGAAGCTTTCTTT
CDR3aa: CASSPAPPGGTEAFF

v_gene: TRBV5-8
d_gene: TRBD1
j_gene: TRBJ1-1
len: 13
abundance: NA
CDR3nt: TGTGCCAGCAGCTGGACAGGGGACACTGAAGCTTTCTTT
CDR3aa: CASSWTGDTEAFF

v_gene: TRBV7-2
d_gene: TRBD1
j_gene: TRBJ1-5
len: 15
abundance: few
CDR3nt: TGTGCCAGCAGCTTTGCAGGGGGCAGCAATCAGCCCCAGCATTTT
CDR3aa: CASSFAGGSNQPQHF

v_gene: TRBV27
d_gene: TRBD2
j_gene: TRBJ2-3
len: 15
abundance: NA
CDR3nt: TGTGCCAGCCGCAATAGCGGGAATAGGGCAGATACGCAGTATTTT
CDR3aa: CASRNSGNRADTQYF

v_gene: TRBV3-1/TRBV3-2
d_gene: NA
j_gene: TRBJ2-1
len: 11
abundance: NA
CDR3nt: TGTGCCAGCAGCCATTCAGTTGAGCAGTTCTTC
CDR3aa: CASSHSVEQFF

v_gene: TRBV19
d_gene: TRBD1
j_gene: TRBJ2-1
len: 17
abundance: NA
CDR3nt: TGTGCCAGTAGCCCACATCCGAGGACAGGGGGCTTACATGAGCAGTTCTTC
CDR3aa: CASSPHPRTGGLHEQFF

v_gene: TRBV27
d_gene: TRBD1
j_gene: TRBJ2-4
len: 16
abundance: once
CDR3nt: TGTGCCAGCAGTTTATTAGGGACAGGGCTCAAAAACATTCAGTACTTC
CDR3aa: CASSLLGTGLKNIQYF

v_gene: TRBV11-2
d_gene: NA
j_gene: TRBJ1-2
len: 13
abundance: NA
CDR3nt: TGTGCCAGCAGTCCCTCGTCCGGCTATGGCTACACCTTC
CDR3aa: CASSPSSGYGYTF

v_gene: TRBV27
d_gene: TRBD2
j_gene: TRBJ2-3
len: 15
abundance: NA
CDR3nt: TGTGCCAGCAAGAAGATACTAGCGGGGGCGATACCCCAGTATTTT
CDR3aa: CASKKILAGAIPQYF

v_gene: TRBV7-8
d_gene: TRBD1
j_gene: TRBJ1-6
len: 14
abundance: few
CDR3nt: TGTGCCAGCAGCCCGGACAGGGGTAATTCACCCCTCCACTTT
CDR3aa: CASSPDRGNSPLHF

v_gene: TRBV2
d_gene: TRBD2
j_gene: TRBJ2-3
len: 20
abundance: NA
CDR3nt: TGTGCCAGCAGTGTAGGACCGGGACAGTTGGGACTAGCGGGAGTAGGGGCGCAGTATTTT
CDR3aa: CASSVGPGQLGLAGVGAQYF

v_gene: TRBV6-5
d_gene: NA
j_gene: TRBJ1-2
len: 14
abundance: NA
CDR3nt: TGTGCCAGCAGTTACAGAGGGCAGGACTATGGCTACACCTTC
CDR3aa: CASSYRGQDYGYTF

v_gene: TRBV9
d_gene: NA
j_gene: TRBJ2-3
len: 13
abundance: NA
CDR3nt: TGTGCCAGCAGCTCAGGGGCCGGAGATACGCAGTATTTT
CDR3aa: CASSSGAGDTQYF

v_gene: TRBV9
d_gene: TRBD2
j_gene: TRBJ2-3
len: 17
abundance: NA
CDR3nt: TGTGCCAGCAGCGCTTACCGAGCGGGGACTAGCACAGATACGCAGTATTTT
CDR3aa: CASSAYRAGTSTDTQYF

v_gene: TRBV30
d_gene: NA
j_gene: TRBJ1-3
len: 16
abundance: NA
CDR3nt: TGTGCCTGGAGTGTACCTTTCGGGGGGAAAGGAAACACCATATATTTT
CDR3aa: CAWSVPFGGKGNTIYF

v_gene: TRBV6-2/TRBV6-3
d_gene: NA
j_gene: TRBJ1-1
len: 14
abundance: NA
CDR3nt: TGTGCCAGCAGTTCCTTCGATAGGGGCACTGAAGCTTTCTTT
CDR3aa: CASSSFDRGTEAFF

v_gene: TRBV3-1/TRBV3-2
d_gene: TRBD2
j_gene: TRBJ2-2
len: 12
abundance: NA
CDR3nt: TGTGCCAGCAGCCGGGGGGGCGGGGAGCTGTTTTTT
CDR3aa: CASSRGGGELFF

v_gene: TRBV5-6
d_gene: NA
j_gene: TRBJ1-2
len: 14
abundance: NA
CDR3nt: TGTGCCAGCAGCTCTCCAGGGGCGACTTATGGCTACACCTTC
CDR3aa: CASSSPGATYGYTF

v_gene: TRBV7-2
d_gene: NA
j_gene: TRBJ1-5
len: 13
abundance: NA
CDR3nt: TGTGCCTCCGGCAGGGCGGGGAATCAGCCCCAGCATTTT
CDR3aa: CASGRAGNQPQHF

v_gene: TRBV5-1
d_gene: TRBD1
j_gene: TRBJ1-1
len: 13
abundance: NA
CDR3nt: TGCGCCAGCAGCCTGGACAGGGAGAAGCGGGCTTTCTTT
CDR3aa: CASSLDREKRAFF

v_gene: TRBV27
d_gene: TRBD1
j_gene: TRBJ1-1
len: 15
abundance: once
CDR3nt: TGTGCCAGCAGTTTCGCCGTAGACAGGGTTGGCGGAGCTTTCTTT
CDR3aa: CASSFAVDRVGGAFF